The present T cell receptor (beta chain) was sequenced within a study of blood T cell repertoires in COVID-19. Looking at the study overall: Sites in the United States, Italy and Spain provided acute and convalescent COVID-19 samples. Nucleic acid was either cDNA or gDNA, and it came from T cells, B-cell-depleted T cells, or PBMCs.

The CDR3 sequence is 16 residues long. Germline trimming cut 6 bases from V and 6 bases from J; bases unmatched to any gene: 14. From germline, CDR1 is MNHNY and CDR2 SVGAGI (reference sequence). Original processing methods: Reference gene primer amplification in the assay estimated nucleated cell counts. The table came from immunoSEQ multiplex PCR; TCRdb's copy has only in-frame clones and leaves some out. D and trimming come from the DNA, and the V and J calls and clone size come from that table. The sample records about 26,000 clones, 92% being singletons. The chain is built from TRBV6-6 and TRBJ2-3; 8 bases fit TRBD2. Sequenced material: peripheral blood. The source is a human donor in a cohort sampled during active COVID-19. The DNA of the CDR3 is TGTGCCAGCAGACGAACACCGGGACTAGGTCCCGATACGCAGTATTTT. This codes for CASRRTPGLGPDTQYF.